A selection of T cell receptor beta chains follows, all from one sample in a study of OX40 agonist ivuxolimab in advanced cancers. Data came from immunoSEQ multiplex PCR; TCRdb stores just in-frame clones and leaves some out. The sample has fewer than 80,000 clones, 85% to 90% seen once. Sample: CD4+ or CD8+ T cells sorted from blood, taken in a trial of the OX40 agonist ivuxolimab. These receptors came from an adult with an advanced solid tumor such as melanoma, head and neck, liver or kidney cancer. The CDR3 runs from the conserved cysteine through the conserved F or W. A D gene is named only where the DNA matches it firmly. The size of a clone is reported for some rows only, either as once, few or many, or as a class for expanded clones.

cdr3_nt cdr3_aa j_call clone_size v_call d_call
TGTGCCAGTACCACAGGGGGACAGGGTTTAAATGAAGCTTTCTTT CASTTGGQGLNEAFF TRBJ1-1 NA TRBV19 TRBD1
TGTGCCAGCAGCTTTCGCTTATTAAAGCGGGATGGCTCTGAGCAGTTCTTC CASSFRLLKRDGSEQFF TRBJ2-1 NA TRBV5-4 TRBD2
TGTGCCAGCAGCGCCTCCCAGGGGGCTAGCTCCTACGAGCAGTACTTC CASSASQGASSYEQYF TRBJ2-7 NA TRBV9 TRBD1
TGTGCCATCAGTGAAGCGGGAGGCTCCTACGAGCAGTACTTC CAISEAGGSYEQYF TRBJ2-7 NA TRBV10-3 TRBD2
TGTGCCAGCAGCCTCTACCCCGGGGGTGCTAGCACAGATACGCAGTATTTT CASSLYPGGASTDTQYF TRBJ2-3 NA TRBV7-8 NA
TGTGCCAGCAGCCCTCCTAGGACAGGGGTCTATGGGGAGCAGTACTTC CASSPPRTGVYGEQYF TRBJ2-7 once TRBV7-9 TRBD1
TGCGCCAGCAGCCAAGATTGGAGCGGGGGAGGAGCAGATACGCAGTATTTT CASSQDWSGGGADTQYF TRBJ2-3 NA TRBV4-3 TRBD2
TGTGCCAGCAGTGCCGGGACAGGGGGCAATTCACCCCTCCACTTT CASSAGTGGNSPLHF TRBJ1-6 few TRBV6-4 TRBD1
TGCGCCAGCAGCCAAACGACTAGCGGGAACTACGAGCAGTACTTC CASSQTTSGNYEQYF TRBJ2-7 NA TRBV4-1 TRBD2
TGTGCCAGCACCTTAGATAGACCCGGGACCCACACTGAAGCTTTCTTT CASTLDRPGTHTEAFF TRBJ1-1 NA TRBV27 NA
TGTGCCAGCAGCTTAGCGCAGGGGATGGGAAATGAGCAGTTCTTC CASSLAQGMGNEQFF TRBJ2-1 once TRBV11-1 NA
TGTGCCAGCAAAACTAGCGGGGGGGCCTTTTACGAGCAGTACTTC CASKTSGGAFYEQYF TRBJ2-7 NA TRBV27 TRBD2
TGTGCCAGCAGCTTAGCTTTGGGGACCCAGTACTTC CASSLALGTQYF TRBJ2-5 NA TRBV7-2 NA
TGTGCCAGCAGCTCCGGGACGGGTAGAGTGGAGCAGTACTTC CASSSGTGRVEQYF TRBJ2-7 once TRBV7-9 NA
TGTGCCACCAGCAGAGTTGGGCAGCCGTGGGGGGAGCTGTTTTTT CATSRVGQPWGELFF TRBJ2-2 NA TRBV15 NA
TGTGCCAGCAGCCCCGGGGGCGAAGGGGTCTATGGCTACACCTTC CASSPGGEGVYGYTF TRBJ1-2 NA TRBV7-6 NA
TGTGCCAGCAGAACAGGCGGCGGTTCCTACGAGCAGTACTTC CASRTGGGSYEQYF TRBJ2-7 once TRBV6-5 NA
TGTGCCAGCAGGTTAAGGGGGTCGGGGTCGGGCACTGAAGCTTTCTTT CASRLRGSGSGTEAFF TRBJ1-1 once TRBV6-6 NA
TGTGCCAGTAGTAAACAGGGTGACTACAATGAGCAGTTCTTC CASSKQGDYNEQFF TRBJ2-1 few TRBV19 NA
TGTGCCAGCAGTTTAAGGGGCGGTCCCTACGAGCAGTACTTC CASSLRGGPYEQYF TRBJ2-7 NA TRBV27 NA
TGTGCCAGCAGTTTGATAGGTCCCTACGAGCAGTACTTC CASSLIGPYEQYF TRBJ2-7 NA TRBV27 NA
TGTGCCAGCAGCTTAGCTCTATTCGGAGTTGAGCAGTTCTTC CASSLALFGVEQFF TRBJ2-1 NA TRBV7-2 NA
TGTGCCAGCAGCCCTTGGACAAACAATGAGCAGTTCTTC CASSPWTNNEQFF TRBJ2-1 NA TRBV9 NA
TGTGCCAGCAGCTCCCCTACATCGGCCTGGGGGGATGAGCAGTTCTTC CASSSPTSAWGDEQFF TRBJ2-1 NA TRBV7-9 NA
TGCGCCAGCAGCCATCATCGGAATTCCTACGAGCAGTACTTC CASSHHRNSYEQYF TRBJ2-7 NA TRBV4-3 NA
TGTGCCAGCAGCCTGAACGGGTGGGTCACTGAAGCTTTCTTT CASSLNGWVTEAFF TRBJ1-1 NA TRBV28 NA
TGTGCCAGCAGTTACTCGCTGTCCGGCACAGATACGCAGTATTTT CASSYSLSGTDTQYF TRBJ2-3 NA TRBV6-5 NA
TGTGCTACATTAGAAGGGAACGTCCTGACTTTC CATLEGNVLTF TRBJ2-6 once TRBV19 NA
TGTGCCAGCAGTTACCCCCCGGGACACTACGAGCAGTACTTC CASSYPPGHYEQYF TRBJ2-7 NA TRBV6-5 NA
TGTGCCAGCAGCTCGCAAGGGGTCCTCTGGACCTTC CASSSQGVLWTF TRBJ1-2 NA TRBV13 NA
TGTGCCAGCAGCTTTAGCGGGGGAAGGACAGATACGCAGTATTTT CASSFSGGRTDTQYF TRBJ2-3 NA TRBV7-9 TRBD2
TGTGCCACCAGCGGGAAACCGACAGGACTTGACGCTTTCTTT CATSGKPTGLDAFF TRBJ1-1 NA TRBV15 NA
TGTGCCAGCAGCTTATCAGGCAGAGACATTCAGTACTTC CASSLSGRDIQYF TRBJ2-4 once TRBV7-9 NA
TGCAGCGTTGAGATGGGGGCTGGAGAGACCCAGTACTTC CSVEMGAGETQYF TRBJ2-5 once TRBV29-1 NA
TGCGCCAGCAGCCACGCACTACCGGGACAGATGAACACTGAAGCTTTCTTT CASSHALPGQMNTEAFF TRBJ1-1 once TRBV4-1 TRBD1
TGTGCCAGTAGTTTCTCGGACGTCTACAATGAGCAGTTCTTC CASSFSDVYNEQFF TRBJ2-1 NA TRBV19 NA
TGTGCCAGTAGCCCCGTCGCCCCCTCCGGCCATAATTCACCCCTCCACTTT CASSPVAPSGHNSPLHF TRBJ1-6 NA TRBV19 NA
TGTGCCAGCAGCTCGGGGACTAACGAGCAGTACTTC CASSSGTNEQYF TRBJ2-7 NA TRBV5-6 TRBD2
TGTGCCAGCAGCGAAACCGGGACCGAGTTAGGCTACAATGAGCAGTTCTTC CASSETGTELGYNEQFF TRBJ2-1 NA TRBV7-2 NA
TGTGCCTGGGGTGAGGGGGTCTCTGAAGCTTTCTTT CAWGEGVSEAFF TRBJ1-1 NA TRBV30 NA
TGTGCCAGCAGTCCTGTTGGAGCCCAGACCGGGGAGCTGTTTTTT CASSPVGAQTGELFF TRBJ2-2 NA TRBV6-5 NA
TGTGCCAGCAGTTTGGGAGCGGGACTAGGGGCTTATACGCAGTATTTT CASSLGAGLGAYTQYF TRBJ2-3 NA TRBV27 TRBD2
TGTGCCAGCAGTTTATTCACAGGCACCGGGGAGCTGTTTTTT CASSLFTGTGELFF TRBJ2-2 NA TRBV28 NA
TGTGCCAGCAGTGAAGTCTCCCCCGGGGTAAAACTGTTTTTT CASSEVSPGVKLFF TRBJ1-4 NA TRBV6-1 NA
TGTGCCAGCAGCGTAGAGTTTCCCGGGGAGCTGTTTTTT CASSVEFPGELFF TRBJ2-2 NA TRBV9 NA
TGTGCCAGCAGCTCCTCACCCGGGACTCACGAATCCGGGGAGCTGTTTTTT CASSSSPGTHESGELFF TRBJ2-2 few TRBV11-3 NA
TGCGCCAGCAGCCCCCGGACAGCGTCCCAAGAGACCCAGTACTTC CASSPRTASQETQYF TRBJ2-5 NA TRBV4-1 NA
TGTGCCAGCAGCTTGATGTTGGGGACTAGCGGCAACAATGAGCAGTTCTTC CASSLMLGTSGNNEQFF TRBJ2-1 NA TRBV5-6 TRBD2
TGTGCCAGCAGCCCCTCTATAGTTGCAACTAATGAAAAACTGTTTTTT CASSPSIVATNEKLFF TRBJ1-4 once TRBV28 NA
TGCAGCGTTGCGTGGAACTACGAGCAGTACTTC CSVAWNYEQYF TRBJ2-7 NA TRBV29-1 NA
TGTGCCAGCAGCCCAGAGGCGGGGCCCTACGAGCAGTACTTC CASSPEAGPYEQYF TRBJ2-7 NA TRBV7-9 NA
TGCGCCAGCAGCTTGTCCCCGTTGGAGCAGTACTTC CASSLSPLEQYF TRBJ2-7 NA TRBV5-1 NA
TGTGCCAGCAGTTTATCGTACCACAATGAGCAGTTCTTC CASSLSYHNEQFF TRBJ2-1 few TRBV27 NA
TGCGCCAGCAGCCAAGATACAAGCGGGAGCTCCTACAATGAGCAGTTCTTC CASSQDTSGSSYNEQFF TRBJ2-1 NA TRBV4-1 TRBD2
TGCGCCAGCAGCTGGACGGGACTAGCGGGAGTGGGCAATGAGCAGTTCTTC CASSWTGLAGVGNEQFF TRBJ2-1 NA TRBV5-1 TRBD2
TGTGCCAGCAGCTTAAACTCAGGTTGGATCGGGGAGCTGTTTTTT CASSLNSGWIGELFF TRBJ2-2 NA TRBV7-9 NA
TGTGCCAGCAGCTTAAGAATCGGCAGCAACAATGAGCAGTTCTTC CASSLRIGSNNEQFF TRBJ2-1 NA TRBV7-3 NA
TGTGCCAGCAGCCCCCCTGGTGCGGGGGGATACACTGAAGCTTTCTTT CASSPPGAGGYTEAFF TRBJ1-1 NA TRBV9 NA